This T cell receptor beta chain was captured in a study of blood T cell repertoires in COVID-19. In the original workflow: Nucleated cell counts were estimated from reference gene primer amplification. TCRdb's table, derived via immunoSEQ multiplex PCR, lists solely in-frame clones and lacks some. Clonal size and the V and J genes are those of that table, whereas D and trimming came from the DNA. The sample consists of 190,000 or so clones, around four fifths of them appearing once. This clone was recorded a few times. This receptor was taken from a man in his fifties or sixties with active or convalescent COVID-19. Specimen: peripheral blood.

In nucleotides, the CDR3 is TGTGCCAGCAGCGCACAGGGACACTCAAATTCACCCCTCCACTTT. Its protein is CASSAQGHSNSPLHF. V and J are TRBV7-9 and TRBJ1-6; a weak D match, TRBD1 (6 bases). The CDR3 is 15 amino acids. V lost 5 bases and J lost 7, with 15 bases in between. Germline V lookup: CDR1 SEHNR, CDR2 FQNEAQ (reference sequence). Together with reference TRBV7-9 and TRBJ1-6, the CDR3 gives the full variable domain: DTGVSQNPRHKITKRGQNVTFRCDPISEHNRLYWYRQTLGQGPEFLTYFQNEAQLEKSRLLSDRFSAERPKGSFSTLEIQRTEQGDSAMYLCASSAQGHSNSPLHFGNGTRLTVT.